This T cell receptor (beta chain) was observed in a study of CD8 T cells in ankylosing spondylitis listed by TCRdb under 2017. Broadly, across the study: To find TCR variants linked to disease, the study profiled T cell receptor beta repertoires in ankylosing spondylitis patients and healthy donors. The full study cohort comprised 25 ankylosing spondylitis patients and approximately 100 healthy donors. Peripheral blood was sampled, and synovial fluid was additionally collected from ankylosing spondylitis patients.

On this clonotype: Its recognized antigen is unknown. Per-base qualities were not stored, and no clone one base away is much larger.

Study-wide conclusions, independent of this receptor: A CD8+ phenotype was shown by the disease-linked clones, which were found at relatively low frequencies in peripheral blood. A TCR beta motif made up of fewer than 10 highly homologous amino acid variants appeared to be characteristic of blood from ankylosing spondylitis patients. Some motif variants were previously reported in synovial fluid and blood of reactive arthritis patients, suggesting common disease-initiation mechanisms. According to the report, matched synovial fluid samples from ankylosing spondylitis patients were significantly enriched for the disease-linked clones.

The sample was run on an Illumina HiSeq 2500. TCR beta libraries were prepared by quantitative 5'-RACE with molecular barcodes. In the original analysis: Disease-linked TCR variants were identified with a new computational method built on a probabilistic model of VDJ rearrangement. TCRdb handled the public reads itself, with Q25 trimming in fastp and clone calling in MiXCR, and kept productive beta chains. When rows share a CDR3 protein, they turn into one entry using the most common DNA and genes. TCRdb's processing, not the authors', yielded these V and J calls. This sample gives about 210,000 distinct CDR3 sequences in total; about 6.7% of them show up just once. The top ten hold approximately 15% of the sample. V lost 2 bases and J lost 6 bases, and the count of bases not matched to a germline gene is 11. According to the germline V gene (reference sequence), CDR1 reads MNHEY and CDR2 reads SMNVEV. The CDR3 runs 16 residues from the cysteine to the phenylalanine. Only CDR3 DNA remains: 48 bases, in frame from the first base.

The chain links TRBV27 with TRBJ2-7; TRBD2 matches 9 bases in the middle. Material: blood, either unsorted or a sorted T cell fraction (not recorded which). This TCR was sampled from a male donor with ankylosing spondylitis. The CDR3 protein: CASSLVLAGGPGEQYF. The DNA sequence follows: TGTGCCAGCAGTTTAGTCTTGGCGGGAGGGCCCGGCGAGCAGTACTTC.